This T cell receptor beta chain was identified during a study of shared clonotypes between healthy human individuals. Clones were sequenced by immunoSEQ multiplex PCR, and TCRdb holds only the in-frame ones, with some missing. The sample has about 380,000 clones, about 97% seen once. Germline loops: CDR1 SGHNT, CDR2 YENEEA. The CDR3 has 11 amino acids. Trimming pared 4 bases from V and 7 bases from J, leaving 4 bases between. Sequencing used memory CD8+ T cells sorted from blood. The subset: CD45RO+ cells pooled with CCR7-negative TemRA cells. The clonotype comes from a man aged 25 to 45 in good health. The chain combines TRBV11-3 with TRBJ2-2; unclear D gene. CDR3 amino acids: CASSSLGELFF. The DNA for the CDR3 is TGTGCCAGCAGCTCCCTCGGGGAGCTGTTTTTT.